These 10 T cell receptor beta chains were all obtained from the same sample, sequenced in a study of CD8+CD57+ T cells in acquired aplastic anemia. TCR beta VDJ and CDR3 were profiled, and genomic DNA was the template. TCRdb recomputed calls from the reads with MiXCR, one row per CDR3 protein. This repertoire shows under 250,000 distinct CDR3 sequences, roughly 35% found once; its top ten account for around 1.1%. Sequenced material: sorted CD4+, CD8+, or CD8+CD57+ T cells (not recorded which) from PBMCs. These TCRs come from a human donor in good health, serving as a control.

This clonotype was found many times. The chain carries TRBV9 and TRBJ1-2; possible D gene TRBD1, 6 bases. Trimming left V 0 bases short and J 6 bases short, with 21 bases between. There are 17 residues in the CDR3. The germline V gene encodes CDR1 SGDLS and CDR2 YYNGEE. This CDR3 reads CASSVDRMGQGIDGYTF. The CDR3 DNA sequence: TGTGCCAGCAGCGTAGATCGGATGGGGCAGGGGATTGATGGCTACACCTTC. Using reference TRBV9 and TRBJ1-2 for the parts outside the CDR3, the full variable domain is DSGVTQTPKHLITATGQRVTLRCSPRSGDLSVYWYQQSLDQGLQFLIQYYNGEERAKGNILERFSAQQFPDLHSELNLSSLELGDSALYFCASSVDRMGQGIDGYTFGSGTRLTVV.

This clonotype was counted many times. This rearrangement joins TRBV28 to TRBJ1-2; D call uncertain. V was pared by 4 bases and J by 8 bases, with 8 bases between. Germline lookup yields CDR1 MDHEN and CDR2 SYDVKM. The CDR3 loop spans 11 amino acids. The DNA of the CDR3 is TGTGCCAGCAGTTCCCTCTACGGCTACACCTTC. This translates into CASSSLYGYTF.

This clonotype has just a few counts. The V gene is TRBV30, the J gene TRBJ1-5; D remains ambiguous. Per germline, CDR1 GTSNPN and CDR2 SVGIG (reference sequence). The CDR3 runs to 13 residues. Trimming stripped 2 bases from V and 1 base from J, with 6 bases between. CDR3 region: CAWSRESNQPQHF. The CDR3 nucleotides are TGTGCCTGGAGTAGAGAAAGCAATCAGCCCCAGCATTTT.

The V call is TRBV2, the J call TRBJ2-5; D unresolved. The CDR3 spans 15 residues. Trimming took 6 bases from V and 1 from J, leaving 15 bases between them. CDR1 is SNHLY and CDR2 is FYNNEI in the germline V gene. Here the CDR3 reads CASRDVWGTQETQYF. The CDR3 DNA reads TGTGCCAGCAGAGATGTTTGGGGAACCCAAGAGACCCAGTACTTC.

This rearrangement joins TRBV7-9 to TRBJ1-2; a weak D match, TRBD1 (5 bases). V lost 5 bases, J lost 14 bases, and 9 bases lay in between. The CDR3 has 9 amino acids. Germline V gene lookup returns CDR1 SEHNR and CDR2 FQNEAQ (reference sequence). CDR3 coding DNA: TGTGCCAGCAGCCGACAGAGTACCTTC. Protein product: CASSRQSTF.

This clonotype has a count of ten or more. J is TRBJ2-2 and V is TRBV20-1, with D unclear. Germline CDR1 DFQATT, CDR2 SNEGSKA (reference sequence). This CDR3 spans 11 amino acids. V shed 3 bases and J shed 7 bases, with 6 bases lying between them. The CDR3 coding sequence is TGCAGTGCTAGGCACAGCGGGGAGCTGTTTTTT. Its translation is CSARHSGELFF.

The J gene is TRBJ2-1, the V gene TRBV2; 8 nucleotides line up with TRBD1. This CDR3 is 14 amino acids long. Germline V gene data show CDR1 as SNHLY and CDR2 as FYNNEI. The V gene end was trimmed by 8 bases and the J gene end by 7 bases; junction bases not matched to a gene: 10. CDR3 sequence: CASQNEDRVNEQFF. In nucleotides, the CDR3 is TGTGCCAGCCAAAACGAGGACAGGGTTAATGAGCAGTTCTTC.

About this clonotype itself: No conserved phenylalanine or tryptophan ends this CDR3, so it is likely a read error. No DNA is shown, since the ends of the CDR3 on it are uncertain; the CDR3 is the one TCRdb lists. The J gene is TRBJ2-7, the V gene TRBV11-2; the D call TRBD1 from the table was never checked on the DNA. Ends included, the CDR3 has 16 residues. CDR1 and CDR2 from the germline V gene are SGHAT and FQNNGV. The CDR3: CASSALGGTGEGERYY.

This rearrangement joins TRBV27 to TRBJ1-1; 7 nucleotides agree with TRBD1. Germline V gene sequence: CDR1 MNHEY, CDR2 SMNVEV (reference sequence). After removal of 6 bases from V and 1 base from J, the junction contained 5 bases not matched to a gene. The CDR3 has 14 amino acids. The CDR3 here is CASRAGDRNTEAFF. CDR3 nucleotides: TGTGCCAGCAGGGCAGGGGACAGGAACACTGAAGCTTTCTTT.

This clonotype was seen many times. This chain's CDR3 is CASRTGFEQYF. CDR3 DNA sequence: TGTGCCAGCAGGACAGGGTTCGAGCAGTACTTC. The chain is built from TRBV6-1 and TRBJ2-7; 7 nucleotides agree with TRBD1. With 6 bases clipped from V and 6 bases from J, the junction kept 2 bases outside the gene matches. CDR3 size: 11 residues. CDR1 is MNHNS, CDR2 SASEGT, per germline.